The sequence of this TCR beta chain was determined in a study of blood T cell repertoires in COVID-19. Overall study: COVID-19 samples from acute and convalescent phases originated in the United States, Italy and Spain. The cDNA or gDNA used as material had been derived from T cells, B-cell-depleted T cells, or PBMCs.

This clone is classed as large. This CDR3 is built from 16 residues. CDR1 and CDR2 (germline): LGHNA, YSLEER. Trimming took 2 bases from V and 3 from J, leaving 15 bases between them. Assay: immunoSEQ multiplex PCR; the TCRdb copy retains only in-frame clones and omits some. The sample consists of 37,000 or so clones, nearly 90% of them appearing once. The receptor was derived from a man aged 55-75 years with active COVID-19. Sequenced sample: peripheral blood. The chain has TRBV4-3 and TRBJ2-3; D might be TRBD2 (6 bases). Here the CDR3 reads CASSQTTGTPTDTQYF. The CDR3, as DNA: TGCGCCAGCAGCCAAACAACCGGGACTCCAACAGATACGCAGTATTTT.